Listed below are T cell receptor beta chains from one sample, sequenced in a study of blood T cell repertoires in COVID-19. TCRdb's copy holds only in-frame clones and misses some; the assay was immunoSEQ multiplex PCR. The sample consists of around 94,000 clones, 75% to 90% of them appearing once. Sequencing was performed on peripheral blood. The receptors were gathered from an older man with acute or convalescent COVID-19. CDR3s include the opening cysteine and the closing phenylalanine or tryptophan. The order of the fields is J gene, clone size, V gene, CDR3 protein. Clone size appears in some rows only: once, few, many, or a class for an expanded clone.

TRBJ1-5 NA TRBV19 CASEEGQRGNQPQHF
TRBJ2-6 NA TRBV5-1 CASSPTGGGANVLTF
TRBJ2-5 NA TRBV2 CASSKLAAIQETQYF
TRBJ1-1 NA TRBV7-8 CASSSRGGTEAFF
TRBJ2-1 NA TRBV6-2/TRBV6-3 CASSQMGLAGGQFF
TRBJ2-1 NA TRBV5-8 CASSPLRTGDGEQFF
TRBJ1-2 NA TRBV28 CASSLFTVSQGYGYTF
TRBJ2-3 once TRBV3-1/TRBV3-2 CASSYDRYTDTQYF
TRBJ2-2 NA TRBV2 CASSPRQTRGLFF
TRBJ1-5 NA TRBV10-3 CAISEGTGLRSNQPQHF
TRBJ2-6 NA TRBV5-1 CASSRDSSTGANVLTF
TRBJ2-1 NA TRBV6-2/TRBV6-3 CASSGTRGNEQFF
TRBJ1-4 once TRBV5-1 CASSEDQPVNEKLFF
TRBJ2-7 NA TRBV29-1 CSVQDDRHYEQYF
TRBJ2-7 NA TRBV15 CATSRDQGSGNEQYF
TRBJ2-5 NA TRBV5-4 CASSFLSGQETQYF
TRBJ2-3 NA TRBV19 CASSATPGVGRADTQYF
TRBJ2-1 NA TRBV6-5 CASSYNRKGAGNEQFF
TRBJ2-1 NA TRBV19 CASSILAGGNEQFF
TRBJ2-1 NA TRBV5-1 CASSSASGRAVFYNEQFF
TRBJ1-5 NA TRBV19 CASSRGLLSNQPQHF
TRBJ2-2 NA TRBV7-3 CASSLRAGGRELFF
TRBJ1-6 NA TRBV28 CASSLTVGDRDNSPLHF
TRBJ2-6 few TRBV20-1 CSASERTTSGANVLTF
TRBJ2-1 NA TRBV19 CASSIGRGPYNEQFF
TRBJ1-2 NA TRBV28 CASSLRRGQNYGYTF
TRBJ2-1 NA TRBV4-3 CASSQRGAGSYNEQFF
TRBJ1-6 NA TRBV4-3 CASSQQGSDSPLHF
TRBJ2-3 NA TRBV29-1 CSVASLEGDRGDTQYF